Listed below are T cell receptor beta chains from one sample, sequenced in a study of CXCR3-negative and CXCR3-positive naive CD8 T cells. After re-calling the 5' RACE reads, TCRdb lists one entry per CDR3 protein, DNA absent. The record lists about 130,000 distinct CDR3 sequences, of which the ten most abundant hold 0.29%. Sequencing was performed on naive CXCR3- CD8+ T cells from blood. These receptor sequences come from a human donor in good health. Some clones in this sample may be carry-over from other donors' samples. The CDR3 runs from the conserved cysteine through the conserved F or W.

v_call: TRBV5-1; j_call: TRBJ2-2; cdr3_aa: CASSLLAGELFF
v_call: TRBV20-1; j_call: TRBJ2-7; cdr3_aa: CSARDFGYSSYEQYF
v_call: TRBV7-2; j_call: TRBJ2-7; cdr3_aa: CASSEDRGLPYEQYF
v_call: TRBV28; j_call: TRBJ2-4; cdr3_aa: CASSFLAGEAKNIQYF
v_call: TRBV5-1; j_call: TRBJ2-2; cdr3_aa: CASSFSAGELFF
v_call: TRBV19; j_call: TRBJ2-2; cdr3_aa: CASSVQGTNTGELFF
v_call: TRBV5-1; j_call: TRBJ2-7; cdr3_aa: CASSFSATYEQYF
v_call: TRBV29-1; j_call: TRBJ1-2; cdr3_aa: CSVEFPGSGYTF
v_call: TRBV14; j_call: TRBJ1-3; cdr3_aa: CASSRQSGGTGNTIYF
v_call: TRBV29-1; j_call: TRBJ1-1; cdr3_aa: CSRKWVGQGAGEAFF
v_call: TRBV12-3/TRBV12-4; j_call: TRBJ2-7; cdr3_aa: CASSWPGQDYEQYF
v_call: TRBV7-2; j_call: TRBJ2-7; cdr3_aa: CASSPGTARYEQYF
v_call: TRBV12-5; j_call: TRBJ2-1; cdr3_aa: CASGLFWEEQFF
v_call: TRBV4-3; j_call: TRBJ2-5; cdr3_aa: CASSQVGRGGGETQYF
v_call: TRBV29-1; j_call: TRBJ2-7; cdr3_aa: CSVALAGDYEQYF
v_call: TRBV4-3; j_call: TRBJ2-7; cdr3_aa: CASSQDSSGGYEQYF
v_call: TRBV15; j_call: TRBJ2-5; cdr3_aa: CATSKRGSGGKETQYF
v_call: TRBV4-1; j_call: TRBJ2-1; cdr3_aa: CASSQDGRGALNEQFF
v_call: TRBV6-5; j_call: TRBJ1-2; cdr3_aa: CASSYSDRGLNYGYTF
v_call: TRBV5-1; j_call: TRBJ2-1; cdr3_aa: CASSIGTSGSHNPYNEQFF
v_call: TRBV3-1; j_call: TRBJ2-2; cdr3_aa: CASSPSVDRHTGELFF
v_call: TRBV21-1; j_call: TRBJ2-1; cdr3_aa: CASSPKSVPNEQFF
v_call: TRBV12-3/TRBV12-4; j_call: TRBJ2-1; cdr3_aa: CASSDRDRTSYNEQFF
v_call: TRBV12-3/TRBV12-4; j_call: TRBJ2-3; cdr3_aa: CASSWTSGTDTQYF
v_call: TRBV28; j_call: TRBJ2-1; cdr3_aa: CASSSTGLGRNEQFF
v_call: TRBV10-2; j_call: TRBJ2-5; cdr3_aa: CASKIPVTKETQYF